This is a list of T cell receptor beta chains from one sample in a study of blood T cell repertoires in COVID-19. Using immunoSEQ multiplex PCR, the repertoire was profiled, and TCRdb retains in-frame clones only, with some absent. The repertoire holds roughly 28,000 clones, around 90% seen once, with 2.8% in the top ten. Sequencing was carried out using peripheral blood. Every receptor here comes from a human donor in a cohort sampled during active COVID-19. Both conserved end residues are trimmed from each CDR3. D genes are given only for firm matches. Size is omitted from some rows. Given values are once, few, many or a class for expanded clones.

ASSFLGAGANEQF TRBV7-6 - - TRBJ2-1
ASSLLGSMNTEAF TRBV5-6 - - TRBJ1-1
ASSSPGTSDYTYEQY TRBV28 TRBD2 - TRBJ2-7
ASSLVRGGGTDTQY TRBV7-2 TRBD2 - TRBJ2-3
ASSTVGGAGVEQY TRBV19 - - TRBJ2-7
ASSVGGLAGTYEQY TRBV9 TRBD2 - TRBJ2-7
ASTPSRTTPYEQY TRBV27 - - TRBJ2-7
ASSLSLAGVETQY TRBV3-1/TRBV3-2 TRBD2 - TRBJ2-5
ASSPRSRAGTYNEQF TRBV5-8 TRBD2 - TRBJ2-1
ASSGRGLAGTQETQY TRBV6-1 TRBD2 - TRBJ2-5
SASSPGTANTGELF TRBV20-1 TRBD1 once TRBJ2-2
ASSTYGHLAKNIQY TRBV28 - - TRBJ2-4
ASSSTGANYGYT TRBV6-2/TRBV6-3 TRBD1 - TRBJ1-2
ASSRLGGTYEQY TRBV9 - - TRBJ2-7
ASSSSGGNTIY TRBV7-9 - once TRBJ1-3
AWSVRGSDTQY TRBV30 - - TRBJ2-3
ASSPQGQGAYEQY TRBV18 TRBD1 - TRBJ2-7
SALGGDGTGELF TRBV29-1 - - TRBJ2-2
ASSSDRGPYEQY TRBV28 TRBD1 - TRBJ2-7
ASSPGTETGELF TRBV18 - - TRBJ2-2
ASSFGTGGGGELF TRBV3-1/TRBV3-2 TRBD1 - TRBJ2-2
ASSYSRGLAGVFNEQF TRBV6-2/TRBV6-3 TRBD2 - TRBJ2-1
ASGYLQGAGGYGYT TRBV27 TRBD1 - TRBJ1-2
ASNSLAGAHNEQF TRBV5-1 TRBD2 once TRBJ2-1
ASSISDSSNQPQH TRBV19 - - TRBJ1-5
ASSQGDRDYGYT TRBV4-1 TRBD1 - TRBJ1-2
ATSGSTNTQY TRBV24-1 - - TRBJ2-3
ASSEQGPGTGGSPLH TRBV2 TRBD1 once TRBJ1-6
ATSRGLDRGYPNTEAF TRBV15 TRBD1 - TRBJ1-1
ASSLFGQGRGATNEKLF TRBV27 TRBD1 - TRBJ1-4
SVGGTNGAYEQY TRBV29-1 TRBD2 - TRBJ2-7
ASSLDRDTEAF TRBV11-2 - - TRBJ1-1
AWAGSRGKETQY TRBV30 - - TRBJ2-5
ASSPQDRDNSPLH TRBV7-9 - - TRBJ1-6
ASSSVRDRGPEQY TRBV7-8 TRBD1 - TRBJ2-7
ASSLADGGAGYT TRBV7-2 - - TRBJ1-2
ASSGGQGMHGYT TRBV2 TRBD1 once TRBJ1-2
ASIRDLNTEAF TRBV2 - - TRBJ1-1
ASSPGHWNTEAF TRBV19 - - TRBJ1-1
ASSYSSRQGYGYT TRBV6-5 - - TRBJ1-2
ASSQDAQRWRTSGTYTGELF TRBV4-2 TRBD2 - TRBJ2-2
ASSQYDRAEKLF TRBV4-1 TRBD1 - TRBJ1-4
ASSLVSLPETQY TRBV5-4 - - TRBJ2-5
ASSESFGGNEQF TRBV25-1 - - TRBJ2-1
ASSLAGGDTQY TRBV5-6 - - TRBJ2-3
ASSPLGQGRRYEQY TRBV19 TRBD1 - TRBJ2-7
ASSPGGDSGNTIY TRBV7-9 - - TRBJ1-3
ASSIDLGSGSPLH TRBV19 - - TRBJ1-6
ASRPPGGASY TRBV3-1/TRBV3-2 TRBD2 - TRBJ2-7
ASSLWTSGSRDEQF TRBV28 TRBD2 once TRBJ2-1
ASSWGTGGDTQY TRBV5-6 - - TRBJ2-3
ASSSTWDRAPYEQY TRBV28 TRBD1 - TRBJ2-7
ASGDRAANTEAF TRBV5-1 TRBD1 - TRBJ1-1
ASSLGGTGAGEPQH TRBV5-1 TRBD1 once TRBJ1-5
ASSPGTGEGYT TRBV7-6 TRBD1 - TRBJ1-2
ASSGDRGDNTQY TRBV6-4 TRBD1 - TRBJ2-3